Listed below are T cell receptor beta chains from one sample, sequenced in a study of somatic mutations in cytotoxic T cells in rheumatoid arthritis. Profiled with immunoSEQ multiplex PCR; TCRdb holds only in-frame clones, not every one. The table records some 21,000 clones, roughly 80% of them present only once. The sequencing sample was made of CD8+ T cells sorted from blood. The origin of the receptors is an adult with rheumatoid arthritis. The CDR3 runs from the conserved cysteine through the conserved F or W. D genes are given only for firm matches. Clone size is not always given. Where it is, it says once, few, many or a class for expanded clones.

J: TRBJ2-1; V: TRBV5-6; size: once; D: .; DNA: TGTGCCAGCAGCTTGGTAGGACAGCCCTACAATGAGCAGTTCTTC; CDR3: CASSLVGQPYNEQFF
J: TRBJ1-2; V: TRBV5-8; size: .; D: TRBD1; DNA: TGTGCCAGCGGCTACAGGACAGGGCACTATGGCTACACCTTC; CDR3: CASGYRTGHYGYTF
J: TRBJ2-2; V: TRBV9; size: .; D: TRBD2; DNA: TGTGCCAGCAGCGTAGTAGCGGGGGGTCCCAGGGGCGGGGAGCTGTTTTTT; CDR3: CASSVVAGGPRGGELFF
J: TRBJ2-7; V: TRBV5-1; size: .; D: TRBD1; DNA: TGCGCCAGCAGCTCGGGACAGGGGTTGATTGGCGAGCAGTACTTC; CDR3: CASSSGQGLIGEQYF
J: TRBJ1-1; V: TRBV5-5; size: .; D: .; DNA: TGTGCCAGCAGCCCAGTGAACACTGAAGCTTTCTTT; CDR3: CASSPVNTEAFF
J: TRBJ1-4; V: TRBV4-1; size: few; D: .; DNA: TGCGCCAGCAGCCAGGAACAGGGCGAAGGGGCTGAAAAACTGTTTTTT; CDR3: CASSQEQGEGAEKLFF
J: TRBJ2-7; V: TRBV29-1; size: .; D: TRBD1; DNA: TGCAGCGGTTCCGGGACAGGGGCCTACGAGCAGTACTTC; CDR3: CSGSGTGAYEQYF
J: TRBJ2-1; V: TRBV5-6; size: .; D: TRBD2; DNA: TGTGCCAGCAGCTTGTTCGGGGGGGCCGTAGATGAGCAGTTCTTC; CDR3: CASSLFGGAVDEQFF
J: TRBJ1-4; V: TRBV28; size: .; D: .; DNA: TGTGCCAGCAGTCCGACCACAGCAGCCTCGGGTGGAAAACTGTTTTTT; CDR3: CASSPTTAASGGKLFF
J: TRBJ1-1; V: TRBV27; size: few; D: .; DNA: TGTGCCAGCAGTTTTCGACAGGACACTGAAGCTTTCTTT; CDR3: CASSFRQDTEAFF
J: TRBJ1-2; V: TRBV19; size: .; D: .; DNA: TGTGCCAGTAGGGACCCCGGCTGGGGCTATGGCTACACCTTC; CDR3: CASRDPGWGYGYTF
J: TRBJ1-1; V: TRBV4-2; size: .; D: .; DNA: TGTGCCAGCAGCCAAGATGGGGAGGGGCTGGGCACTGAAGCTTTCTTT; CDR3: CASSQDGEGLGTEAFF
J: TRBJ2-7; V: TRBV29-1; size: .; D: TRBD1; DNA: TGCAGCGCCGAGGGGGCGGACCGAAACTCCTACGAGCAGTACTTC; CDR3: CSAEGADRNSYEQYF
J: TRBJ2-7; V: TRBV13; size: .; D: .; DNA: TGTGCCAGCAGCGCCACTAGCGAGCAGTACTTC; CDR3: CASSATSEQYF
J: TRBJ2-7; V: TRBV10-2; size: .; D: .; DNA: TGCGCCAGCAGTGTTTGGACGGGGAGCTCCTACGAGCAGTACTTC; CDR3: CASSVWTGSSYEQYF
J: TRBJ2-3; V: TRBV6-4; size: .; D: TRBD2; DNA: TGTGCCAGCTCCCGGACTAGCGGGGGGACAGATACGCAGTATTTT; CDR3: CASSRTSGGTDTQYF
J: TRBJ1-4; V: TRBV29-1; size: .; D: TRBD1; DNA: TGCAGCGCAGGCGGGACAGCGAATGAAAAACTGTTTTTT; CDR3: CSAGGTANEKLFF
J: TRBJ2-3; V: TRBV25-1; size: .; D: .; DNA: TGTGCCAGCAGTGAATATTTAAGGGGGATCGGTACAGATACGCAGTATTTT; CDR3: CASSEYLRGIGTDTQYF
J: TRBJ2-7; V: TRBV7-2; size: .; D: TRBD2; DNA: TGTGCCAGCAGCTTAAGGGGCGGGGGAAACTCCTACGAGCAGTACTTC; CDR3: CASSLRGGGNSYEQYF
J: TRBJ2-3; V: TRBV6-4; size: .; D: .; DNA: TGTGCCAGCAGTGAGGAGGGGGGGAGCGCAGATACGCAGTATTTT; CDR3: CASSEEGGSADTQYF
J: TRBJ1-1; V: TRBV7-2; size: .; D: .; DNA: TGTGCCAGCGGGGGGGAGGGGCTTAACACTGAAGCTTTCTTT; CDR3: CASGGEGLNTEAFF